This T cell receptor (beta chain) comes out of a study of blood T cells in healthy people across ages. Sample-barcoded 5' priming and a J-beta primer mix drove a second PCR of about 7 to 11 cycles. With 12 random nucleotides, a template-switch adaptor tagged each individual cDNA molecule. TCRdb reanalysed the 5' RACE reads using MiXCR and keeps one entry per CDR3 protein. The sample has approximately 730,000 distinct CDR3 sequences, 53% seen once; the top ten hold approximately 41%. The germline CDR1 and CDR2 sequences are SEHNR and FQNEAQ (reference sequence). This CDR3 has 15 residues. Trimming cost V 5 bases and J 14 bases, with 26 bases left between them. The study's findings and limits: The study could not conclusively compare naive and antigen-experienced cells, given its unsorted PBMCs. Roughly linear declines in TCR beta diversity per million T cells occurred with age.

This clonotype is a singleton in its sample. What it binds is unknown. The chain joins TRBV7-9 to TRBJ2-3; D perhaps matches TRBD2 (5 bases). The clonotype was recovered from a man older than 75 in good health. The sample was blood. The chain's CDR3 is CASSPPADPGRYAYF. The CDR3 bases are TGTGCCAGCAGCCCTCCGGCAGATCCGGGAAGATACGCGTATTTT.